This T cell receptor (beta chain) appears in the sequencing data of a study of monozygotic twins with inflammatory bowel disease. Broader study findings: Inverse Simpson values showed less TCRbeta diversity in IBD patients than in their healthy co-twins. Concordant and discordant twins showed no difference in repertoire similarity, possibly from limited power.

In the case of this clonotype: Its target is unknown.

Investigators made cDNA in eight separate reactions per sample. From its re-call of the 5' RACE reads, TCRdb lists each CDR3 protein once, without DNA. The listing records 150,000 to 200,000 distinct CDR3 sequences. The origin of this receptor is a human donor with ulcerative colitis or Crohn's disease, or a healthy co-twin of an affected twin (not recorded which). Sequencing input: blood.

CDR3 protein: CASSPLRAVNTEAFF. The rearrangement uses TRBV5-6 and TRBJ1-1. Germline lookup yields CDR1 SGHDT and CDR2 YYEEEE. The CDR3 sequence is 15 residues long.